This passage covers 19 T cell receptor beta chains from one sample sequenced in a study of identical twins. Via MiXCR, TCRdb re-called the 5' RACE reads, giving one row per CDR3 protein. Seen here are 650,000 to 800,000 distinct CDR3 sequences, 8% to 9% observed once, and the top ten hold approximately 0.94%. The data were also submitted as part of a second study, on yellow fever vaccine responses in identical twins.

Input material: PBMCs. These receptors were taken from a woman under 30 in good health.

This chain links TRBV20-1 with TRBJ2-5; 16 bases align to TRBD2. Germline V gene lookup returns CDR1 DFQATT and CDR2 SNEGSKA (reference sequence). Trimming took 6 bases from V and 3 from J; bases not matched to a gene: 4. This CDR3 has 15 amino acids. CDR3 residues: CSAVGTSGREETQYF. In nucleotides, the CDR3 is TGCAGTGCCGTAGGGACTAGCGGGAGGGAAGAGACCCAGTACTTC.

The chain uses TRBV7-9 and TRBJ1-2; weak D call: TRBD1 (6 bases). V dropped 5 bases and J dropped 5 bases, with 15 bases sitting between them. Per germline, CDR1 SEHNR and CDR2 FQNEAQ (reference sequence). This CDR3 is 14 amino acids long. The CDR3 DNA reads TGTGCCAGCAGCCCAACAAACAGGGTTTATGGCTACACCTTC. It specifies CASSPTNRVYGYTF.

In this sample, this clonotype turned up a few times. The chain employs TRBV5-6 and TRBJ2-1; D not certain. V lost 1 base and J 5 bases, leaving 19 bases between the germline ends. The CDR3 is 17 residues long. From germline, CDR1 is SGHDT and CDR2 YYEEEE. This chain's CDR3 is CASSLLRRPQSNNEQFF. For the CDR3, the DNA is TGTGCCAGCAGCTTGCTTCGTCGGCCCCAAAGCAACAATGAGCAGTTCTTC. The full variable domain, completed using reference TRBV5-6 and TRBJ2-1, is DAGVTQSPTHLIKTRGQQVTLRCSPKSGHDTVSWYQQALGQGPQFIFQYYEEEERQRGNFPDRFSGHQFPNYSSELNVNALLLGDSALYLCASSLLRRPQSNNEQFFGPGTRLTVL.

This clonotype was seen more than once but under ten times. The J gene is TRBJ2-3, the V gene TRBV20-1; no clear D gene. The CDR3 sequence is 14 residues long. Germline V gene data show CDR1 as DFQATT and CDR2 as SNEGSKA (reference sequence). CDR3 protein: CSTPGRRVINTQYF. CDR3 bases: TGCTCTACACCCGGCAGACGAGTAATAAATACGCAGTATTTT.

This clonotype has a handful of counts. The V gene is TRBV20-1, the J gene TRBJ2-1, with D unclear. This CDR3 comprises 10 residues. The germline V gene has CDR1 DFQATT and CDR2 SNEGSKA (reference sequence). V lost 2 bases and J 8 bases, leaving 4 bases between the germline ends. As DNA, the CDR3 is TGCAGTGCTAGAATCTATGAGCAGTTCTTC. Protein product: CSARIYEQFF.

This clonotype was observed a few times. The CDR3 is CSAPPGRKHNEQFF. The CDR3 nucleotides read TGCAGTGCCCCCCCCGGTCGGAAGCACAATGAGCAGTTCTTC. The chain uses TRBV20-1 and TRBJ2-1; no firm D call. CDR1 is DFQATT, CDR2 SNEGSKA, per germline (reference sequence). The CDR3 sequence is 14 residues long. V was pared by 6 bases and J by 5 bases, with 17 bases between.

This clonotype was recorded at least ten times. The rearrangement uses TRBV20-1 and TRBJ2-1; TRBD1 agrees at 7 bases. V lost 2 bases to trimming and J lost 2 bases; unmatched junction nucleotides: 3. There are 14 residues in the CDR3. Germline V gives CDR1 DFQATT, CDR2 SNEGSKA (reference sequence). Written as DNA, the CDR3 is TGCAGTGCTAGAACCGGGACAGCCTACAATGAGCAGTTCTTC. It specifies CSARTGTAYNEQFF.

This clonotype was counted a few times. The chain recombines TRBV5-6 with TRBJ2-3; TRBD2 is a possible D gene (6 bases). Germline V gene sequence: CDR1 SGHDT, CDR2 YYEEEE. Trimming left V 2 bases short and J 0 bases short, with 13 bases between. This CDR3 contains 16 residues. DNA for the CDR3: TGTGCCAGCAGCTTTAGGACTACACCTAGCACAGATACGCAGTATTTT. This encodes CASSFRTTPSTDTQYF.

This clonotype was picked up a small number of times. The genes are TRBV7-9 and TRBJ2-1; no clear D. Germline V gives CDR1 SEHNR, CDR2 FQNEAQ (reference sequence). V shed 1 base and J shed 15 bases, with 10 bases lying between them. The CDR3 covers 11 residues. This CDR3 reads CASSLGVPGFF. DNA for the CDR3: TGTGCCAGCAGCTTAGGGGTCCCAGGGTTCTTC.

The chain has TRBV28 and TRBJ2-4, with D perhaps matching TRBD1 or TRBD2 (5 bases each). CDR3 length: 15 residues. Trimming stripped 2 bases from V and 0 bases from J, with 8 bases between. Per germline, CDR1 MDHEN and CDR2 SYDVKM. The CDR3 here is CASSLPGRAKNIQYF. The CDR3 coding sequence is TGTGCCAGCAGTTTACCAGGGAGAGCCAAAAACATTCAGTACTTC.

Only a few counts were recorded for this clonotype. V gene TRBV12-3 or TRBV12-4 combines with J gene TRBJ1-5; no clear D gene. V shed 10 bases and J shed 0 bases, with 16 bases lying between them. The CDR3 covers 15 residues. The CDR3 nucleotides read TGTGCCACCCGACCGGGAATCCTTAGCAATCAGCCCCAGCATTTT. Amino acid sequence: CATRPGILSNQPQHF.

The chain joins TRBV6-1 to TRBJ2-7; D not certain. The germline V and J ends were trimmed by 2 bases and 6 bases, with 14 bases remaining between them. The germline gives CDR1 MNHNS, CDR2 SASEGT. The CDR3 covers 14 residues. The CDR3 sequence is CASSESLVPAEQYF. DNA of the CDR3: TGTGCCAGCAGTGAATCGCTGGTACCGGCCGAGCAGTACTTC.

This chain links TRBV24-1 with TRBJ2-4, with 7 bases fitting TRBD1. Germline V gene sequence: CDR1 KGHDR, CDR2 SFDVKD. V was clipped by 6 bases and J by 4 bases; unmatched bases: 5. This CDR3 comprises 14 residues. The CDR3 region is CATSPGTAKNIQYF. The CDR3 DNA sequence: TGTGCCACCAGTCCCGGGACAGCGAAAAACATTCAGTACTTC.

This clonotype was picked up a small number of times. This sequence joins TRBV6-1 and TRBJ2-1, with 12 nucleotides matching TRBD2. This CDR3 is 16 amino acids long. The junction had 6 bases not matched to a gene; V was cut back by 6 bases and J by 3 bases. CDR1 and CDR2 from the germline V gene are MNHNS and SASEGT. CDR3 loop: CASRVPGLAGYNEQFF. The DNA for the CDR3 is TGTGCCAGCAGAGTTCCGGGACTAGCGGGCTACAATGAGCAGTTCTTC.

The rearrangement links TRBV6-5 to TRBJ2-2; TRBD2 matches at 15 bases. V was pared by 5 bases and J by 8 bases, with 12 bases of the junction left unmatched. The CDR3 is 18 residues long. Germline V gene sequence: CDR1 MNHEY, CDR2 SVGAGI. DNA for the CDR3: TGTGCCAGCAGTACTACCCCCGGGACTAGCGGGAGGAGGGGGGAGCTGTTTTTT. Translated: CASSTTPGTSGRRGELFF.

This clonotype has more than one count but fewer than ten. The rearrangement uses TRBV6-5 and TRBJ2-2; 8 bases match TRBD1. Per the germline V gene, CDR1 is MNHEY and CDR2 is SVGAGI. The CDR3 runs to 16 residues. J lost 6 bases, V lost 0 bases, and 6 bases had no gene match. CDR3 sequence: CASSYSAGGAAGELFF. The DNA of the CDR3 is TGTGCCAGCAGTTACTCGGCAGGGGGCGCGGCCGGGGAGCTGTTTTTT.

V usage is TRBV5-5 and J usage is TRBJ2-7, with 9 bases aligning to TRBD2. The CDR3 extends over 15 amino acids. Germline V gene data show CDR1 as SGHKS and CDR2 as YYEKEE (reference sequence). V trimming: 2 bases; J trimming: 5 bases; junction bases outside the gene matches: 8. This chain's CDR3 is CASSFTGGRANEQYF. CDR3 bases: TGTGCCAGCAGCTTTACCGGCGGGAGGGCCAACGAGCAGTACTTC.

The chain is built from TRBV14 and TRBJ2-6; a weak D match, TRBD1 (5 bases). Germline V gene lookup returns CDR1 SGHDN and CDR2 FVKESK. The CDR3 sequence is 15 residues long. Trimming took 2 bases from V and 3 from J, leaving 8 bases between them. CDR3 sequence reads: CASSQIQGGANVLTF. The CDR3 nucleotides read TGTGCCAGCAGCCAAATTCAGGGTGGGGCCAACGTCCTGACTTTC.

The rearrangement uses TRBV7-6 and TRBJ2-1; TRBD1 aligns across 9 bases. J lost 7 bases, V lost 5 bases, and 15 bases had no gene match. This CDR3 is built from 17 residues. Germline values: CDR1 SGHVS, CDR2 FNYEAQ. CDR3 sequence: CASSPSVPGQGINEQFF. DNA of the CDR3: TGTGCCAGCAGCCCGAGTGTTCCGGGACAGGGAATTAATGAGCAGTTCTTC.